A single T cell receptor beta chain is shown here with its context. Its antigen is undetermined. This same CDR3 is encoded by further DNA sequences in the sample. The data were taken from a study of beta chain features in type 1 diabetes. Study-level results: Resolution of whether HLA type affects TCRB rearrangement was not achieved here. Type 1 diabetes patients had TCRB CDR3s that were shorter (moderately but significantly so) in all four CD4+ subsets. VDJ junctions from type 1 diabetes patients carried fewer insertions and larger deletions.

Germline CDR1 SGHAT, CDR2 FQNNGV. V lost 5 bases and J lost 1, with 11 bases in between. The CDR3 totals 14 residues. Expressed TCRB transcripts got sequenced, as all isolated RNA was reverse transcribed. Sequencing was performed with immunoSEQ multiplex PCR; in TCRdb, only in-frame clones are kept and a portion is missing. Here the sample spans hundreds of thousands of clones, less than 20% being singletons. The receptor was derived from a man younger than 35 in good health. Sequencing was carried out using naive CD4+ T cells from blood. V and J are TRBV11-2 and TRBJ2-5; D might be TRBD2 (5 bases). Written as DNA, the CDR3 is TGTGCCAGCAGCCCGACCGCGGGCCAAGAGACCCAGTACTTC. Translating gives CASSPTAGQETQYF.